This TCR beta chain was documented in a study of blood T cell repertoires in COVID-19 (TCRdb year 2020). Regarding the complete study: Samples covering the acute and convalescent phases of COVID-19 were provided by collaborators in the United States, Italy and Spain. The prospective study material was composed of cDNA or gDNA derived from T cells, B-cell-depleted T cells, or PBMCs. Deeply sampled blood TCRbeta repertoires from subjects exposed to, actively infected with, or recovered from COVID-19 were included in the dataset. The repertoires were released in a freely available public database meant as a resource for research on the immune response to SARS-CoV-2. The samples were drawn from the first 160 participants of the ongoing ImmuneRACE study and from 1,200 or so subjects provided by 6 global collaborators. Sample metadata almost always included a de-identified subject ID, COVID-19 status, age in years and sex. HLA class I and class II types, where available, came from metadata supplied by the sample provider rather than from assay-based typing.

Enrolling through a virtual design, the prospective study's participants ranged in age from roughly 18 to 89 years and lived across roughly 23 United States geographic areas. Cohort assignment in the prospective study relied on participant-reported clinical history from a screening survey and a study questionnaire. Each participant in the prospective study had whole blood, serum and a nasopharyngeal or oropharyngeal swab collected by mobile phlebotomists. Additional blood draws and questionnaires over a 2-month period could optionally be provided by prospective study participants. Before DNA extraction, blood samples from the prospective study were shipped at room temperature or frozen. Inclusive of the bounding cysteine and phenylalanine, the CDR3 is 14 residues long. CDR3 DNA only is kept here, 42 bases in frame from base 1. CDR1 and CDR2 were assigned from the germline V gene as MNHEY and SVGAGI. Cut back by 7 bases and 3 bases, the V and J ends lie 16 bases apart.

Turning to this clone: What this receptor recognizes is not known. No base-level quality is on record; no much larger clone is a single base apart.

Summary of the overall study and its limitations: Clinical and demographic metadata were provided uncurated, with the amount varying by source and participant.

The immunoSEQ Assay, a bias-controlled multiplex PCR, was used to amplify TCRbeta CDR3 regions from genomic DNA. The study's own analysis went as follows. Within the assay, amplification of reference gene primers was used to estimate how many nucleated cells each sample contained. To quantify the absolute abundance of each unique TCRbeta CDR3 rearrangement, sequence reads were collapsed and filtered. For each sample, productive Simpson clonality was calculated as the square root of Simpson's diversity index over productive rearrangements. TCRdb provides this immuneACCESS table in a form limited to in-frame rearrangements. Some clones are lacking; in checked studies, under half of them reflect an unresolved V gene, and why the rest are absent is not known. The D gene and trimming were derived from the DNA, and the V and J assignments and clone size from that table. This sample has under 350,000 clones in its table, and 80% to 90% of those were observed once. The ten most abundant clones make up around 4.5% of the sample.

This clonotype was sampled from a middle-aged woman with acute COVID-19. The rearrangement combines TRBV6-5 with TRBJ2-7, with a weak D call of TRBD1 (5 bases match). The sample was PBMCs or T cells enriched from blood (not recorded which). The DNA is as follows: TGTGCCAGCATAGGGCGCCAGGGATTCTACGAGCAGTACTTC. It specifies CASIGRQGFYEQYF.